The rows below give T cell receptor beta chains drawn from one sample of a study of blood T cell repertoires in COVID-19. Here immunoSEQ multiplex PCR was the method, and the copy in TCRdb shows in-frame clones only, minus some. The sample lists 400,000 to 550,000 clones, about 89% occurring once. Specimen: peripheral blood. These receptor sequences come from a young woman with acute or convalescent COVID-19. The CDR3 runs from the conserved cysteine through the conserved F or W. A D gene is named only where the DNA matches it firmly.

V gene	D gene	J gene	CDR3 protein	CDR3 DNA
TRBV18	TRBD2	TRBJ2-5	CASSPGAGVETQYF	TGTGCCAGCTCCCCCGGGGCGGGGGTAGAGACCCAGTACTTC
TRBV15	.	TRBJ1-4	CATSILNSISEKLFF	TGTGCCACCAGCATTCTCAACAGTATATCAGAAAAACTGTTTTTT
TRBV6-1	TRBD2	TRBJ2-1	CASSGVSGLASYNEQFF	TGTGCCAGCAGTGGGGTTTCGGGACTAGCCTCCTACAATGAGCAGTTCTTC
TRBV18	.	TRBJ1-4	CASSPSERRVDEKLFF	TGTGCCAGCTCACCATCGGAGAGACGAGTTGACGAAAAACTGTTTTTT
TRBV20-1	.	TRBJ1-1	CSASRGMNTEAFF	TGCAGTGCTAGTCGGGGGATGAACACTGAAGCTTTCTTT
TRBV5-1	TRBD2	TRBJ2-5	CASSRAGEWYQETQYF	TGCGCCAGCAGCCGCGCGGGGGAGTGGTACCAAGAGACCCAGTACTTC
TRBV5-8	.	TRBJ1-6	CASSLQDHPNSPLHF	TGTGCCAGCAGCCTACAGGACCATCCTAATTCACCCCTCCACTTT
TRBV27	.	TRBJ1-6	CASRPHPGMNNSPLHF	TGTGCCAGCAGGCCCCATCCGGGGATGAATAATTCACCCCTCCACTTT
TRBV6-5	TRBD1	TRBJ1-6	CASSYPARGPHSPLHF	TGTGCCAGCAGTTACCCTGCAAGGGGGCCCCATTCACCCCTCCACTTT
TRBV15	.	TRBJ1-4	CATSRVGSNEKLFF	TGTGCCACCAGCAGAGTGGGCAGTAATGAAAAACTGTTTTTT